A selection of T cell receptor beta chains follows, all from one sample in a study of siplizumab effects on memory and regulatory T cells. Profiling relied on immunoSEQ multiplex PCR, and the TCRdb table lists in-frame clones only, not all of them. The sample has roughly 120,000 clones; 90% to 95% are singletons. The sequencing sample was made of non-Treg CD4+ T cells sorted from blood. Every receptor here comes from a human donor in good health. Both conserved end residues are part of each CDR3. The order of the fields is D gene, clone size, V gene, J gene, CDR3 DNA, CDR3 protein. The D gene is left open where the match is weak. For some rows the clone size is stated as once, few or many, or as a class when expanded; others skip it.

>NA|NA|TRBV5-8|TRBJ1-2
TGTGCCAGCAGCGGCGTTCGGGGCTACACCTTC
CASSGVRGYTF
>NA|NA|TRBV7-3|TRBJ2-1
TGTGCCAGCAGCTCGTCTAGTGCTGAGCAGTTCTTC
CASSSSSAEQFF
>NA|NA|TRBV4-2|TRBJ2-1
TGTGCCAGCAGCCAAGATCTTGGGGCACCAACCTTCAATGAGCAGTTCTTC
CASSQDLGAPTFNEQFF
>TRBD2|NA|TRBV27|TRBJ2-7
TGTGCCAGCAGTTTATCTTCCAGCGGGAGGAGATACGAGCAGTACTTC
CASSLSSSGRRYEQYF
>TRBD1|NA|TRBV9|TRBJ2-7
TGTGCCAGCAGCCCACAGTCTGGAGGACAGGGCTCCTACGAGCAGTACTTC
CASSPQSGGQGSYEQYF
>TRBD2|once|TRBV29-1|TRBJ2-5
TGCAGCGTTAGCGGGGGTGCAAGAGAGACCCAGTACTTC
CSVSGGARETQYF
>NA|NA|TRBV5-1|TRBJ2-3
TGCGCCAGCAGCTTGGGAGGAGCGGCAGATACGCAGTATTTT
CASSLGGAADTQYF
>NA|NA|TRBV30|TRBJ1-1
TGTGCCTGGAGTGTACGACAGACCAACACTGAAGCTTTCTTT
CAWSVRQTNTEAFF
>NA|once|TRBV19|TRBJ2-6
TGTGCCAGTAGTATAGATCCCAGGGCTGGGGCCAACGTCCTGACTTTC
CASSIDPRAGANVLTF
>NA|NA|TRBV4-1|TRBJ2-1
TGCGCCAGCAGCCATTTATTACGTGATGAGCAGTTCTTC
CASSHLLRDEQFF
>TRBD1|NA|TRBV5-1|TRBJ2-7
TGCGCCAGCAGCTCGAAGGGGGCAGGGGAAATCAACGAGCAGTACTTC
CASSSKGAGEINEQYF
>TRBD1|NA|TRBV18|TRBJ2-7
TGTGCCAGCTCAACAGGACAGGGATTGTACTACGAGCAGTACTTC
CASSTGQGLYYEQYF
>NA|NA|TRBV2|TRBJ2-3
TGTGCCAGCACTGGGGATTCGGGAGTAGCAGATACGCAGTATTTT
CASTGDSGVADTQYF
>NA|NA|TRBV7-3|TRBJ1-2
TGTGCCAGCAGTCCCTCGGTCGGATCATTTCAAGGCTACACCTTC
CASSPSVGSFQGYTF
>NA|NA|TRBV7-2|TRBJ1-1
TGTGCCAGCAGCGTCAACGTCGGGACACTGAACACTGAAGCTTTCTTT
CASSVNVGTLNTEAFF
>NA|NA|TRBV5-1|TRBJ1-4
TGCGCCAGCAGCTCGGAGGCTCTTAATGAAAAACTGTTTTTT
CASSSEALNEKLFF
>NA|NA|TRBV19|TRBJ2-1
TGTGCCAGTAGTATCGCCTCCCTAGCATCCGACAATGAGCAGTTCTTC
CASSIASLASDNEQFF
>NA|NA|TRBV6-5|TRBJ2-1
TGTGCCAGCAGTTACTCAGGAGCCTGGGGCTACAATGAGCAGTTCTTC
CASSYSGAWGYNEQFF
>NA|NA|TRBV11-2|TRBJ1-2
TGTGCCAGCAGCTCACCGGGACGGCTGAACTATGGCTACACCTTC
CASSSPGRLNYGYTF
>NA|NA|TRBV5-1|TRBJ2-7
TGCGCCAGCAGCTTGGCCATGGCAGGGTACGAGCAGTACTTC
CASSLAMAGYEQYF
>TRBD1|NA|TRBV6-1|TRBJ1-2
TGTGCCAGCAGTCGGGACAGAAACTATGGCTACACCTTC
CASSRDRNYGYTF
>NA|NA|TRBV19|TRBJ2-7
TGTGCCAGTAGTATTAGAGAGGGAGTAGAGCAGTACTTC
CASSIREGVEQYF
>TRBD2|NA|TRBV9|TRBJ2-1
TGTGCCAGCAGCGTAGGGGCTAGCGGTTACAATGAGCAGTTCTTC
CASSVGASGYNEQFF
>NA|NA|TRBV4-2|TRBJ1-3
TGTGCCAGCAGCCAAAATACAGAAGAAGGAAACACCATATATTTT
CASSQNTEEGNTIYF
>TRBD2|NA|TRBV5-4|TRBJ2-1
TGTGCCAGCAGCCCCCCAGGCGGGAGGTACAATGAGCAGTTCTTC
CASSPPGGRYNEQFF
>NA|NA|TRBV30|TRBJ2-7
TGTGCCTGGAGCCCGGCGGTCTACGAGCAGTACTTC
CAWSPAVYEQYF
>NA|NA|TRBV7-2|TRBJ2-5
TGTGCCAGCAGCTTATCGGCGCAGGGTGAAGGGACCCAGTACTTC
CASSLSAQGEGTQYF
>TRBD1|NA|TRBV5-4|TRBJ1-3
TGTGCCAGCAGCTCGCCGGGGCAGGGGGCTAGGGGAAACACCATATATTTT
CASSSPGQGARGNTIYF
>NA|NA|TRBV11-2|TRBJ2-3
TGTGCCAGCAGCTTAACTACTACAGATACGCAGTATTTT
CASSLTTTDTQYF
>NA|NA|TRBV19|TRBJ1-1
TGTGCCAGTAGTATTAGAGGCTCCGGGGCTGAAGCTTTCTTT
CASSIRGSGAEAFF
>TRBD2|NA|TRBV5-1|TRBJ2-1
TGCGCCAGCAGCTTGGTGGCGGGAGGGGTGAATGAGCAGTTCTTC
CASSLVAGGVNEQFF
>NA|NA|TRBV5-4|TRBJ1-1
TGTGCCAGCAGCCTACAGGACACTGAAGCTTTCTTT
CASSLQDTEAFF
>TRBD1|NA|TRBV27|TRBJ2-2
TGTGCCAGCAGTCGAGACAGGGGCCCCGGGGAGCTGTTTTTT
CASSRDRGPGELFF
>NA|NA|TRBV28|TRBJ1-2
TGTGCCAGCAGTTCCCAAAGCTATGGCTACACCTTC
CASSSQSYGYTF
>NA|NA|TRBV7-2|TRBJ1-5
TGTGCCAGCAGCTTACGACAGGACAATCAGCCCCAGCATTTT
CASSLRQDNQPQHF
>NA|NA|TRBV10-3|TRBJ2-5
TGTGCCATCAGCCCAGGTGGAGAACAAGAGACCCAGTACTTC
CAISPGGEQETQYF
>NA|NA|TRBV30|TRBJ2-5
TGTGCCTGGAGTGTACGACGAGAGACCCAGTACTTC
CAWSVRRETQYF
>NA|few|TRBV6-6|TRBJ1-2
TGTGCCAGCAGTTACTCGGGCACCAACTATGGCTACACCTTC
CASSYSGTNYGYTF
>TRBD2|NA|TRBV29-1|TRBJ2-2
TGCAGCGTTGGGGACGGGAGGGCCACCGGGGAGCTGTTTTTT
CSVGDGRATGELFF
>NA|once|TRBV5-1|TRBJ2-5
TGCGCCAGCAGTCAAGCCGGGACTCGAGAAGAGACCCAGTACTTC
CASSQAGTREETQYF
>NA|few|TRBV5-1|TRBJ1-4
TGCGCCAGCAGCTTGATTCCCCGTCAGGAAAAACTGTTTTTT
CASSLIPRQEKLFF
>TRBD1|once|TRBV15|TRBJ1-2
TGTGCCACCAGCAGCAGACAGGGATCCACGACGAGCTATGGCTACACCTTC
CATSSRQGSTTSYGYTF